The clone carrying this TCR beta chain was detected a few times. The authors divided CD4+ cells into CD45RA+ naive and CD45RA-negative memory subsets. This CDR3 region has 13 residues. V was shortened by 2 bases and J by 8 bases, with 12 bases between the two germline ends. Germline V CDR1 and CDR2: SGHTA, FQGNSA. Across several immunoSEQ plates, the genomic DNA of each subset was split evenly. Profiling relied on immunoSEQ multiplex PCR, and the TCRdb table lists in-frame clones only, not all of them. The table shows about 230,000 clones, with 60% to 80% occurring only once. This entry belongs to a study of shared clonotypes between healthy human individuals.

The V call is TRBV7-2, the J call TRBJ1-2; no clear D gene. The clonotype originates from a man aged 30 to 45 in good health. Sequences were obtained from memory CD4+ T cells sorted from blood. Subset denoted: CD45RA-negative fraction. CDR3 residues: CASSLIGIEGYTF. The CDR3 coding sequence is TGTGCCAGCAGCTTAATTGGGATAGAAGGCTACACCTTC.